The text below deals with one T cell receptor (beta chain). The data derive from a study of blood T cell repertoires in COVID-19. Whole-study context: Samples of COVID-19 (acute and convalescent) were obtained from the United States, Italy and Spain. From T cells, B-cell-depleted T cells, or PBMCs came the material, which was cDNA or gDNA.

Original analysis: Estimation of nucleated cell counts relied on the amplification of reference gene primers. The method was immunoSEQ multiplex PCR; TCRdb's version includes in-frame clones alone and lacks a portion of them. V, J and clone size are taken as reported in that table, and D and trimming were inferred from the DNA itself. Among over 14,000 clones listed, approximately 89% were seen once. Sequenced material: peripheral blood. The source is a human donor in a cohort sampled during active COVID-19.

CDR3 coding DNA: TGCAGCGCCCAGATTAGCAATCAGCCCCAGCATTTT. Protein: CSAQISNQPQHF. The genes are TRBV29-1 and TRBJ1-5; D unresolved. Germline CDR1 and CDR2: SQVTM and ANQGSEA. V lost 7 bases, J lost 0 bases, and 7 bases lay in between. This CDR3 spans 12 amino acids.